Listed below are T cell receptor beta chains from one sample, sequenced in a study of blood T cell repertoires in COVID-19. Produced via immunoSEQ multiplex PCR; TCRdb's table is partial and in-frame only. This table has over 200,000 clones, approximately 82% appearing once. The sample taken for sequencing was peripheral blood. These receptors all stem from a middle-aged man with active or convalescent COVID-19. Both conserved end residues are part of each CDR3. The D gene is left open where the match is weak. Part of the rows lack a size; the others show once, few, many or a class for expanded clones.

d_gene	abundance	j_gene	v_gene	CDR3aa	CDR3nt
TRBD2	few	TRBJ2-3	TRBV7-2	CASSLGVSSGASTDTQYF	TGTGCCAGCAGCTTAGGGGTATCTAGCGGGGCGAGCACAGATACGCAGTATTTT
TRBD1	.	TRBJ2-7	TRBV19	CASSTRQGGHEQYF	TGTGCCAGTAGTACAAGACAGGGTGGCCACGAGCAGTACTTC
TRBD1	few	TRBJ1-5	TRBV7-6	CASSLGQGANQPQHF	TGTGCCAGCAGCTTAGGACAGGGGGCTAATCAGCCCCAGCATTTT
TRBD1	few	TRBJ2-7	TRBV7-8	CASSLGDRASYEQYF	TGTGCCAGCAGCTTAGGGGACAGGGCGTCCTACGAGCAGTACTTC
.	.	TRBJ2-2	TRBV30	CAWSPGFGRGTGELFF	TGTGCCTGGAGTCCAGGATTCGGGAGAGGTACCGGGGAGCTGTTTTTT
TRBD2	.	TRBJ2-7	TRBV6-5	CASTGLAGYEQYF	TGTGCCAGCACTGGGCTAGCGGGGTACGAGCAGTACTTC
.	.	TRBJ1-2	TRBV6-5	CASKTGGRGYTF	TGTGCCAGCAAAACCGGGGGGAGAGGCTACACCTTC
TRBD1	.	TRBJ2-5	TRBV19	CASSHRQGAKETQYF	TGTGCCAGTAGTCACCGACAGGGGGCGAAGGAGACCCAGTACTTC
.	.	TRBJ2-7	TRBV14	CASSPLDTYEQYF	TGTGCCAGCAGCCCCCTGGACACCTACGAGCAGTACTTC
TRBD1	.	TRBJ1-5	TRBV18	CASSARGKDQPQHF	TGTGCCAGCTCAGCCAGGGGGAAAGATCAGCCCCAGCATTTT
.	.	TRBJ2-2	TRBV30	CAWTLRQNTGELFF	TGTGCCTGGACGTTGAGACAAAACACCGGGGAGCTGTTTTTT
.	.	TRBJ1-2	TRBV19	CASRQAANYGYTF	TGTGCCTCTCGACAGGCCGCTAACTATGGCTACACCTTC
TRBD1	.	TRBJ2-7	TRBV7-2	CASSIGTGPSYEQYF	TGTGCCAGCAGCATAGGGACAGGGCCATCCTACGAGCAGTACTTC